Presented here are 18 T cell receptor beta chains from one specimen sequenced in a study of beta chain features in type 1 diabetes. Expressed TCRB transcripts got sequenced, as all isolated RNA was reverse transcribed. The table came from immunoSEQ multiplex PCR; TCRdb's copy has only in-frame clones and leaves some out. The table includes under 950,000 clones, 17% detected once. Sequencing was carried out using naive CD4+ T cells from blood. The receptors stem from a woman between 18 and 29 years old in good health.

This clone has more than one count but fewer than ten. Here the CDR3 DNA reads TGCGCCAGTCCTAGCGGGAGGCTCCACACAGATACGCAGTATTTT. Translation gives CASPSGRLHTDTQYF. V is TRBV10-2 and J is TRBJ2-3, with 11 bases aligning to TRBD2. The CDR3 has 15 residues. Trimming cost V 9 bases and J 2 bases; bases outside gene matches: 7. The germline V gene has CDR1 WSHSY and CDR2 SAAADI.

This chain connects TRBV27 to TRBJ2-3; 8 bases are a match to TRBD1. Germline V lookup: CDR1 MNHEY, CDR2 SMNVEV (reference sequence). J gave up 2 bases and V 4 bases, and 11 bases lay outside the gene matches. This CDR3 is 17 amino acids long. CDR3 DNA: TGTGCCAGCAGTTCTTTCAGGGGGCCCCCATTCACAGATACGCAGTATTTT. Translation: CASSSFRGPPFTDTQYF.

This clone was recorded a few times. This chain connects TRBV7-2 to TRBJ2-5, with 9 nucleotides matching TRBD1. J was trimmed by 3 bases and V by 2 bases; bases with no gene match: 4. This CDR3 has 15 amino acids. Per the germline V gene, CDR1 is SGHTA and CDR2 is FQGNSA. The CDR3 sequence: CASSLHRGREETQYF. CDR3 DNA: TGTGCCAGCAGCTTACACAGGGGGCGAGAAGAGACCCAGTACTTC.

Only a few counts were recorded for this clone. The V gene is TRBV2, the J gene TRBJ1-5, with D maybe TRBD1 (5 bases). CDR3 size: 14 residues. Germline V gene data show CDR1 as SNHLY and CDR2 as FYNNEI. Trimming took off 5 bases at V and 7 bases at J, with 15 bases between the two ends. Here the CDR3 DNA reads TGTGCCAGCAGTACGAACACAGGTGCCCAGCCCCAGCATTTT. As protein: CASSTNTGAQPQHF.

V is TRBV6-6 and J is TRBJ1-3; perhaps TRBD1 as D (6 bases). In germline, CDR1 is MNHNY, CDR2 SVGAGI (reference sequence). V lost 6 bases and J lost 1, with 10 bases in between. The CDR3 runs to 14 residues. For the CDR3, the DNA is TGTGCCAGCAGAAACAGGGAGTCTGGAAACACCATATATTTT. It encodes CASRNRESGNTIYF.

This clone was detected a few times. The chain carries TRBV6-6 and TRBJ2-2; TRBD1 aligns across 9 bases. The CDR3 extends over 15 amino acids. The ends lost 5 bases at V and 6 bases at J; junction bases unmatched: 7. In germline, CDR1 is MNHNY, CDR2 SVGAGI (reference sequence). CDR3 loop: CASSDNRGRAGELFF. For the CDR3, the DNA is TGTGCCAGCAGTGACAACAGGGGGCGGGCCGGGGAGCTGTTTTTT.

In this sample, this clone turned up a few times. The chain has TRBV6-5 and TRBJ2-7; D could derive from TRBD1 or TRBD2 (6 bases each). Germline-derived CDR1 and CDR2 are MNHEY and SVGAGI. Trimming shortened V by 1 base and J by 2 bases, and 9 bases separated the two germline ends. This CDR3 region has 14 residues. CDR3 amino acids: CASSYYGGTYEQYF. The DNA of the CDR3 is TGTGCCAGCAGTTACTACGGGGGCACCTACGAGCAGTACTTC.

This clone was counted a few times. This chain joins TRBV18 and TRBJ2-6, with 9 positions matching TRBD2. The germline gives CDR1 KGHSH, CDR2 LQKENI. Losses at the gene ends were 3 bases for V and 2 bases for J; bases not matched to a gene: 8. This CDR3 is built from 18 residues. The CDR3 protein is CASSPYSGSGAGANVLTF. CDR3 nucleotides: TGTGCCAGCTCACCCTATAGCGGGAGCGGTGCTGGGGCCAACGTCCTGACTTTC.

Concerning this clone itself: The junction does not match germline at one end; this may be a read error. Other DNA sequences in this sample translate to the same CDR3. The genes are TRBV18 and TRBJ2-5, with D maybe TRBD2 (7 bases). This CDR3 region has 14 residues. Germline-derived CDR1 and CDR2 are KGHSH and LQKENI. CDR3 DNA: TGTGCCAGTTCACCCTTCGGGGGGCCGGAGACCCAGTACTTC. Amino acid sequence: CASSPFGGPETQYF.

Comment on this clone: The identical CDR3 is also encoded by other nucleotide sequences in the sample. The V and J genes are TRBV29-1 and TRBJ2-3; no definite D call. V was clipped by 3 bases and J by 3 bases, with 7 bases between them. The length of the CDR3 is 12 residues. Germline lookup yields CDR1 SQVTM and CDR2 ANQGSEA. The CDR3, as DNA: TGCAGCGTTGAGATGGGAACAGATACGCAGTATTTT. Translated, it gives CSVEMGTDTQYF.

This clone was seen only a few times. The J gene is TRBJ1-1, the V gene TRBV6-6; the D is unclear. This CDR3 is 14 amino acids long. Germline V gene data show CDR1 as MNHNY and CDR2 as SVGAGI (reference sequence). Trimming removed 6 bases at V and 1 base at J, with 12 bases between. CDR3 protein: CASRSEQRNTEAFF. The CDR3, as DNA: TGTGCCAGCAGGTCAGAGCAGCGGAACACTGAAGCTTTCTTT.

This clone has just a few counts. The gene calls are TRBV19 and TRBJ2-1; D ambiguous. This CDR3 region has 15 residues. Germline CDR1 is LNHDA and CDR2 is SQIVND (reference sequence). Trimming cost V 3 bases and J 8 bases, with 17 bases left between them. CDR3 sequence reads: CASSMPPGHGHEQFF. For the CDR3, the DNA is TGTGCCAGTAGTATGCCCCCGGGCCACGGCCATGAGCAGTTCTTC.

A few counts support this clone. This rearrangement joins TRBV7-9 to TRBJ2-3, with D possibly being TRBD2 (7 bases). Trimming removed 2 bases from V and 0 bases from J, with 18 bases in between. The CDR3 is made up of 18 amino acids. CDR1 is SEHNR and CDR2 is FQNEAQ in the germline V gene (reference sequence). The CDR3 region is CASSLRGRTRRSTDTQYF. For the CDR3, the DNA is TGTGCCAGCAGCTTAAGGGGGAGGACTAGGCGAAGCACAGATACGCAGTATTTT. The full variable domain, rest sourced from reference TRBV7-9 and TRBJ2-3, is DTGVSQNPRHKITKRGQNVTFRCDPISEHNRLYWYRQTLGQGPEFLTYFQNEAQLEKSRLLSDRFSAERPKGSFSTLEIQRTEQGDSAMYLCASSLRGRTRRSTDTQYFGPGTRLTVL.

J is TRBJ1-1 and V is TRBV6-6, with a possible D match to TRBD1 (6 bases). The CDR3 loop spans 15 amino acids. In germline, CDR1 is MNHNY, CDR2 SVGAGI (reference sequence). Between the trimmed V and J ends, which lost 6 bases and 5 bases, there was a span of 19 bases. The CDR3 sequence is CASRSLQGDRTEAFF. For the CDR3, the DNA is TGTGCCAGCAGATCGTTACAGGGAGATCGAACTGAAGCTTTCTTT.

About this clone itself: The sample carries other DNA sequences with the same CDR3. In nucleotides, the CDR3 is TGTGCCAGCTCACCACCCGACACCGGGGAGCTGTTTTTT. It yields the protein CASSPPDTGELFF. The chain couples TRBV18 to TRBJ2-2, with no clear D. Germline V gene data show CDR1 as KGHSH and CDR2 as LQKENI. The V end was cut by 0 bases, the J end by 3 bases, with 2 bases between. CDR3 length: 13 residues.

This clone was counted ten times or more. The CDR3 DNA follows: TGTGCCATCAAGGGGACAGAGACCCAGTACTTC. It translates to CAIKGTETQYF. This chain connects TRBV10-3 to TRBJ2-5, with D perhaps given as TRBD1 or TRBD2 (5 bases each). There are 11 residues in the CDR3. The germline V gene encodes CDR1 ENHRY and CDR2 SYGVKD. V gave up 7 bases and J gave up 4 bases, with 7 bases separating them.

The CDR3 DNA sequence: TGTGCCACCAGCAGAGAAAATCACCGGAACAATGAGCAGTTCTTC. Its translation is CATSRENHRNNEQFF. This rearrangement joins TRBV15 to TRBJ2-1; D unresolved. The CDR3 extends over 15 amino acids. The ends were cut back, 0 bases at V and 5 bases at J, with 11 bases in the middle. Germline V gene data show CDR1 as LNHNV and CDR2 as YYDKDF (reference sequence).

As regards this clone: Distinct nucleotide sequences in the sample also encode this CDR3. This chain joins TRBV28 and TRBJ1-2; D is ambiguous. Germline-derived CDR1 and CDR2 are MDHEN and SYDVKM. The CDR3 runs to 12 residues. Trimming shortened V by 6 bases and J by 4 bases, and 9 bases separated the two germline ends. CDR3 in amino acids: CASSLDTYGYTF. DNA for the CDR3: TGTGCCAGCAGCCTTGACACCTATGGCTACACCTTC.